This entry features one T cell receptor beta chain sequence. The data originate from a study of shared clonotypes between healthy human individuals. Naive CD8 cells lacked CD45RO and underwent positive selection for CCR7, leaving out terminally differentiated effector memory CD45RA+ cells. The CDR3 covers 12 residues. CDR1 SGHRS and CDR2 YFSETQ come from the germline V gene. Clones were read by immunoSEQ multiplex PCR, and TCRdb kept only the in-frame ones, dropping some. There are about 1.9 million clones in the sample; about 93% occur only once, and more than 1.5% lies in the top ten. Sequencing was performed on naive CD8+ T cells from PBMCs. V usage is TRBV5-1 and J usage is TRBJ2-5; D call uncertain. The J call may be in error: the DNA end matches TRBJ2-7 better. This clonotype originated in a man in his late teens or twenties in good health. Some clones in this sample may be carry-over from other donors' samples. The chain's CDR3 is CASRLKTYEQYF. CDR3 bases: TGCGCCAGCAGACTGAAGACCTACGAGCAGTACTTC.